The entry that follows covers one T cell receptor beta chain sequence. No antigen is known for it. The PCR used 60 Vbeta and 13 Jbeta primers. Produced via immunoSEQ multiplex PCR; TCRdb's table is partial and in-frame only. The table records about 43,000 clones, around 56% of them present only once. Germline lookup yields CDR1 SGHTA and CDR2 FQGNSA. Trimming pared 5 bases from V and 9 bases from J, leaving 17 bases between. This CDR3 comprises 14 residues. The entry originates in a study of cytomegalovirus exposure and HLA in healthy donors. Study outcomes and limitations: There were some V segments, including TRBV6-2 and TRBV6-3, excluded as indistinguishable. V- and J-gene trimming in TCR beta was tied to a missense DCLRE1C variant by an analysis performed later.

The source of this sequence is a man in his 60s in good health and CMV-seronegative. The sequenced sample was PBMCs. The J gene is TRBJ2-4, the V gene TRBV7-2; a weak D match, TRBD1 (6 bases). The CDR3 protein is CASSPDRARGIQYF. CDR3 coding DNA: TGTGCCAGCAGCCCGGACAGAGCCCGGGGCATTCAGTACTTC.